This T cell receptor (beta chain) originates from a study of cytomegalovirus exposure and HLA in healthy donors. Study summary: The platform used for the roughly 110 validation repertoires matched that of the 500 to 850 first-cohort repertoires, a later analysis reported.

Whole-study results and caveats: In a later analysis, first-cohort TCR clusters were found to tend to co-occur in the 120 or so validation repertoires.

About this clone itself: As yet, its antigen is unknown.

Some clones are missing from TCRdb's copy, which holds only in-frame ones; the method was immunoSEQ multiplex PCR. This sample carries around 80,000 clones, 95% of them seen once, and the ten largest clones take around 0.69%. The CDR3 loop spans 16 amino acids. V shed 3 bases and J shed 2 bases, with 14 bases lying between them. CDR1 is SGHTA, CDR2 FQGNSA, per germline. Sequenced: PBMCs. The origin of this receptor is a woman aged 18-29 years in good health and CMV-seronegative. The chain employs TRBV7-2 and TRBJ1-5; the D gene is possibly TRBD1 (5 bases). CDR3 nucleotides: TGTGCCAGCAGCTTCTCAGGGCAGCTTGGCAATCAGCCCCAGCATTTT. This gives the protein CASSFSGQLGNQPQHF. Full variable domain (outside the CDR3, taken from reference TRBV7-2 and TRBJ1-5): GAGVSQSPSNKVTEKGKDVELRCDPISGHTALYWYRQSLGQGLEFLIYFQGNSAPDKSGLPSDRFSAERTGGSVSTLTIQRTQQEDSAVYLCASSFSGQLGNQPQHFGDGTRLSIL.